This is a list of T cell receptor beta chains from one sample in a study of CD8+ T cells in alopecia areata. Clones were sequenced by immunoSEQ multiplex PCR, and TCRdb holds only the in-frame ones, with some missing. The sample carries roughly 220,000 clones, over 60% recorded once. The sample in question was CD4+ T cells sorted from blood, obtained at week 44, from a patient treated with tofacitinib. These receptor sequences come from a human donor with alopecia areata. CDR3s include the opening cysteine and the closing phenylalanine or tryptophan. The D gene is left open where the match is weak. Size is stated for part of the rows, as once, few or many counts, or as a class when the clone is expanded.

d_call clone_size j_call v_call cdr3_length cdr3_nt cdr3_aa
. . TRBJ1-6 TRBV6-6 14 TGTGCCAGCAGTTACTCGGGCGGGAATTCACCCCTCCACTTT CASSYSGGNSPLHF
TRBD2 . TRBJ2-1 TRBV5-1 15 TGCGCCAGCAGCGGAATGGGACTAGCGGGGTCCGGGCAGTTCTTC CASSGMGLAGSGQFF
TRBD1 . TRBJ1-6 TRBV7-2 15 TGTGCCAGCAGCCGAACCGGGACAGATAATTCACCCCTCCACTTT CASSRTGTDNSPLHF
. . TRBJ1-1 TRBV29-1 10 TGCAGCGTTGATCACACTGAAGCTTTCTTT CSVDHTEAFF
. . TRBJ1-4 TRBV4-3 14 TGCGCCAGCAGCGAAACGGGGCGGGGTGAAAAACTGTTTTTT CASSETGRGEKLFF
. . TRBJ2-2 TRBV7-2 13 TGTGCCAGCAGCTTTAGTGGTCCCGGGGAGCTGTTTTTT CASSFSGPGELFF
. . TRBJ1-1 TRBV30 13 TGTGCCTGGAGAACAAACCCGAACACTGAAGCTTTCTTT CAWRTNPNTEAFF
TRBD1 few TRBJ1-5 TRBV7-2 15 TGTGCCAGCAGCTTAGAACAGGGGTTCAATCAGCCCCAGCATTTT CASSLEQGFNQPQHF
TRBD2 . TRBJ2-7 TRBV28 16 TGTGCCAGCAGTTTACGTAGCGGGGCCATCTCCTACGAGCAGTACTTC CASSLRSGAISYEQYF
. few TRBJ1-2 TRBV7-2 12 TGTGCCAGCAGCTCCCAGGGAAGTGGCTACACCTTC CASSSQGSGYTF
. . TRBJ2-2 TRBV15 13 TGTGCCACCGTGGATCAGAACACCGGGGAGCTGTTTTTT CATVDQNTGELFF
TRBD2 once TRBJ2-3 TRBV15 16 TGTGCCACCAGCAGATCCGGGACTAGCGGCACAGATACGCAGTATTTT CATSRSGTSGTDTQYF
TRBD1 . TRBJ1-1 TRBV5-1 15 TGCGCCAGCAGCTCTGGATCGACAGGGTCGGCTGAAGCTTTCTTT CASSSGSTGSAEAFF
. few TRBJ1-2 TRBV29-1 13 TGCAGCGCCGCGTCCGATAGGGACTATGGCTACACCTTC CSAASDRDYGYTF
TRBD2 . TRBJ2-7 TRBV29-1 14 TGCAGCGTTCGTAGAGCGGGGGTCCCCTACGAGCAGTACTTC CSVRRAGVPYEQYF
. . TRBJ1-4 TRBV7-9 14 TGTGCCAGCAGCTTCAGACAGGACAATGAAAAACTGTTTTTT CASSFRQDNEKLFF
. few TRBJ2-2 TRBV27 16 TGTGCCAGCAGTTTCGTGGCATTCGCGAACACCGGGGAGCTGTTTTTT CASSFVAFANTGELFF
. . TRBJ1-2 TRBV6-5 13 TGTGCCACCGGGGAGGCAGTGAACTATGGCTACACCTTC CATGEAVNYGYTF
. few TRBJ2-7 TRBV2 11 TGTGCCAGCAGTGAAATGTGGGAGCAGTACTTC CASSEMWEQYF
. . TRBJ2-7 TRBV29-1 14 TGCAGCGTTGGTTGGGGCATGAGTGACGCCGAGCAGTACTTC CSVGWGMSDAEQYF
. . TRBJ2-2 TRBV30 13 TGTGCCTGGAGTCGGAGTGTTACCGGGGAGCTGTTTTTT CAWSRSVTGELFF
TRBD1 few TRBJ1-2 TRBV7-2 14 TGTGCCAGCAGCGTAACGGACAGGGGCTATGGCTACACCTTC CASSVTDRGYGYTF
. . TRBJ2-3 TRBV4-3 18 TGCGCCAGCAGCCAAGAGGGTCGGGGCAGGGGGGGCACAGATACGCAGTATTTT CASSQEGRGRGGTDTQYF
TRBD1 . TRBJ1-2 TRBV10-3 14 TGTGCCATCAGTGAGAAGGACAGGGGATCTGGCTACACCTTC CAISEKDRGSGYTF
. . TRBJ2-7 TRBV5-1 13 TGCGCCAGCAGCTTGGGACGGGCCTACGAGCAGTACTTC CASSLGRAYEQYF
TRBD1 . TRBJ2-3 TRBV10-1 14 TGCGCCAGCAGTGATCGGACAGGGCGAGATACGCAGTATTTT CASSDRTGRDTQYF
. few TRBJ2-3 TRBV29-1 13 TGCAGCGTTGAAAGGGTTCTCACAGATACGCAGTATTTT CSVERVLTDTQYF
TRBD2 few TRBJ2-5 TRBV5-6 17 TGTGCCAGCAGCTTGGAGGGGCTAGCGGGGGGACAAGAGACCCAGTACTTC CASSLEGLAGGQETQYF
TRBD1 . TRBJ1-2 TRBV4-3 14 TGCGCCAGCAGCCAAGGGGACAGGGATTATGGCTACACCTTC CASSQGDRDYGYTF
. . TRBJ2-7 TRBV6-5 12 TGTGCCAGCAGGGCACCAGGGTACGAGCAGTACTTC CASRAPGYEQYF
TRBD1 . TRBJ1-1 TRBV15 15 TGTGCCACCAGCAGAAGGGACAGGGTATTTGGTGAAGCTTTCTTT CATSRRDRVFGEAFF
. . TRBJ2-3 TRBV15 15 TGTGCCACCAGCAGAGATCTAGATAGCACAGATACGCAGTATTTT CATSRDLDSTDTQYF
. . TRBJ2-3 TRBV29-1 14 TGCAGCGTTGCCGAACAGGGAAAGACAGATACGCAGTATTTT CSVAEQGKTDTQYF
. . TRBJ2-2 TRBV6-1 12 TGTGCCAGCGGGTTGAACACCGGGGAGCTGTTTTTT CASGLNTGELFF
. . TRBJ2-2 TRBV2 12 TGTGCCAGCACAACCCAGGGCGGGGAGCTGTTTTTT CASTTQGGELFF
TRBD2 . TRBJ2-5 TRBV11-2 16 TGTGCCAGCAGCTTACTGCCCGGGGGGGCCCAAGAGACCCAGTACTTC CASSLLPGGAQETQYF
TRBD1 . TRBJ2-3 TRBV15 11 TGTGCCACCAGCAGTGGACAGGGACAGGGTTTT CATSSGQGQGF
TRBD2 . TRBJ2-1 TRBV7-9 16 TGTGCCAGCAGCTTGACGACTAGCGGGGGGAAGAATGAGCAGTTCTTC CASSLTTSGGKNEQFF
. . TRBJ2-5 TRBV5-6 14 TGTGCCAGCAGCTTGGGACTAACACAAGAGACCCAGTACTTC CASSLGLTQETQYF
. . TRBJ1-1 TRBV6-5 15 TGTGCCAGCGGGGAGTTTCTCAACAAGAACACTGAAGCTTTCTTT CASGEFLNKNTEAFF
. once TRBJ2-2 TRBV7-9 14 TGTGCCAGCAGCCTGACTAGTCTCACCGGGGAGCTGTTTTTT CASSLTSLTGELFF
. . TRBJ1-1 TRBV5-1 15 TGCGCCAGCAGCCAGAAGGGACAAGTGAACACTGAAGCTTTCTTT CASSQKGQVNTEAFF
. few TRBJ2-3 TRBV25-1 14 TGTGCCAGTTGCGTCGGGTCAACCACAGATACGCAGTATTTT CASCVGSTTDTQYF
. . TRBJ1-1 TRBV20-1 11 TGCAGCGGGGTATATGACACTGAAGCTTTCTTT CSGVYDTEAFF
. . TRBJ1-1 TRBV30 15 TGTGCCTGGAGTCCCACCCCCCCATTGAACACTGAAGCTTTCTTT CAWSPTPPLNTEAFF
. . TRBJ1-2 TRBV30 12 TGTGCCTGGAGAAAGTCGGGCTATGGCTACACCTTC CAWRKSGYGYTF
TRBD1 . TRBJ2-6 TRBV29-1 16 TGCAGCGTTGGCGGGACAGGGACCTCTGGGGCCAACGTCCTGACTTTC CSVGGTGTSGANVLTF
. . TRBJ1-1 TRBV6-5 13 TGTGCCAGCAGCCTGGACGGGAACACTGAAGCTTTCTTT CASSLDGNTEAFF
. . TRBJ1-5 TRBV7-9 14 TGTGCCAGCAGCTTACAGGGAATCGATCAGCCCCAGCATTTT CASSLQGIDQPQHF
TRBD1 . TRBJ1-1 TRBV19 16 TGTGCCAGTAGGGAGAACGGACAGGGGGCCAACACTGAAGCTTTCTTT CASRENGQGANTEAFF
. . TRBJ1-2 TRBV5-6 15 TGTGCCAGCAGCTTGGAGGGCAGGGTATCCTATGGCTACACCTTC CASSLEGRVSYGYTF
TRBD1 . TRBJ1-2 TRBV29-1 11 TGCAGCGTTGATTCGGCGTCAGGGGGCCCCTTC CSVDSASGGPF
TRBD1 . TRBJ1-2 TRBV29-1 13 TGCAGCGTTGAAACAGGGGCAGGACGTGGCTACACCTTC CSVETGAGRGYTF